The 24 T cell receptor beta chains given below trace back to one sample, sequenced in a study of blood T cell repertoires in COVID-19. Clones were sequenced by immunoSEQ multiplex PCR, and TCRdb holds only the in-frame ones, with some missing. There are about 270,000 clones in the sample; 85% to 90% occur only once, and around 16% lies in the top ten. Sequenced input: PBMCs or T cells enriched from blood (not recorded which). The receptors shown here come from a man aged 18 to 30 who had recovered from COVID-19.

V usage is TRBV5-1 and J usage is TRBJ1-1; TRBD1 is a possible D gene (5 bases). The ends were cut back, 0 bases at V and 4 bases at J, with 13 bases in the middle. This CDR3 spans 15 amino acids. The germline CDR1 and CDR2 sequences are SGHRS and YFSETQ. For the CDR3, the DNA is TGCGCCAGCAGCTTGGCGGCAGGGATCGGCACTGAAGCTTTCTTT. Amino acids: CASSLAAGIGTEAFF.

This clone was seen only once. The chain uses TRBV18 and TRBJ1-5, with D possibly being TRBD1 (5 bases). Looked up from germline, CDR1 is KGHSH and CDR2 is LQKENI. The CDR3 length is 14 residues. Trimming cost V 0 bases and J 9 bases, with 12 bases left between them. The CDR3: CASSPPQGEGPQHF. CDR3 DNA: TGTGCCAGCTCACCACCCCAGGGCGAAGGGCCCCAGCATTTT.

This chain links TRBV10-2 with TRBJ2-7; a weak D match, TRBD2 (7 bases). V lost 0 bases and J lost 0, with 9 bases in between. This CDR3 comprises 15 residues. The germline V gene encodes CDR1 WSHSY and CDR2 SAAADI. The CDR3 sequence is CASSESGGLSYEQYF. In DNA, the CDR3 is TGCGCCAGCAGTGAGTCGGGGGGGCTCTCCTACGAGCAGTACTTC.

In this sample, this clone turned up once. The rearrangement joins TRBV7-8 to TRBJ2-5; maybe TRBD1 (6 bases). V dropped 5 bases and J dropped 4 bases, with 11 bases sitting between them. This CDR3 has 13 residues. CDR1 and CDR2 (germline): SGHVS, FQNEAQ. The CDR3 DNA reads as TGTGCCAGCAGCCCAGGACAGTTAGAGACCCAGTACTTC. Its translation: CASSPGQLETQYF.

CDR3 sequence reads: CASSESRAVSSYNEQFF. CDR3 nucleotide sequence: TGCGCCAGCAGTGAGTCCAGAGCGGTAAGCTCCTACAATGAGCAGTTCTTC. The V and J genes are TRBV10-1 and TRBJ2-1, with D tentatively TRBD2 (5 bases). Trimming cost V 0 bases and J 0 bases, with 12 bases left between them. CDR1 is WNHNN, CDR2 SYGVQD, per germline (reference sequence). The CDR3 runs to 17 residues.

The chain carries TRBV30 and TRBJ1-2, with 9 bases matching TRBD1. The CDR3 is made up of 13 amino acids. CDR1 and CDR2 (germline): GTSNPN, SVGIG (reference sequence). The junction had 5 bases not matched to a gene; V was cut back by 2 bases and J by 7 bases. CDR3 DNA: TGTGCCTGGAGTACCGGGACAGGGTTTGGCTACACCTTC. Translated: CAWSTGTGFGYTF.

DNA of the CDR3: TGTGCCAGCAGCCAAGCACTAGCGGGGGGGAGGGAGCAGTTCTTC. Its protein product is CASSQALAGGREQFF. The rearrangement links TRBV3-1 (or the pseudogene TRBV3-2) to TRBJ2-1, with 13 bases fitting TRBD2. V gave up 1 base and J gave up 10 bases; unmatched junction bases: 4. The germline CDR1 and CDR2 sequences are LGHDT and YNNKEL (reference sequence). This CDR3 has 15 amino acids.

This clone was counted only a few times. This rearrangement joins TRBV3-1 (or the pseudogene TRBV3-2) to TRBJ2-1; TRBD2 aligns across 8 bases. Losses at the gene ends were 9 bases for V and 5 bases for J; bases not matched to a gene: 9. This CDR3 comprises 14 residues. CDR1 is LGHDT, CDR2 YNNKEL, per germline (reference sequence). CDR3: CASTYRGGDNEQFF. The CDR3 coding sequence is TGTGCCAGTACTTATCGGGGGGGAGACAATGAGCAGTTCTTC.

V and J are TRBV19 and TRBJ2-7; 9 nucleotides line up with TRBD1. V was pared by 3 bases and J by 2 bases, with 5 bases of the junction left unmatched. Per germline, CDR1 LNHDA and CDR2 SQIVND (reference sequence). The CDR3 length is 15 residues. Here the CDR3 reads CASSITGQGTYEQYF. The CDR3 DNA follows: TGTGCCAGTAGTATCACCGGACAGGGGACCTACGAGCAGTACTTC.

V and J are TRBV19 and TRBJ1-1; D is unclear. V gave up 2 bases and J gave up 3 bases, with 7 bases separating them. CDR3 length equals 13 residues. Germline V gene data show CDR1 as LNHDA and CDR2 as SQIVND (reference sequence). CDR3: CASSINRDTEAFF. The CDR3 coding sequence is TGTGCCAGTAGTATAAACCGGGACACTGAAGCTTTCTTT.

This sequence joins TRBV6-2 or TRBV6-3 and TRBJ2-7, with D perhaps TRBD2 (6 bases). From germline, CDR1 is MNHEY and CDR2 SVGEGT. The V and J ends lost 2 bases and 7 bases respectively, with 21 bases between them. This CDR3 is built from 16 residues. As DNA, the CDR3 is TGTGCCAGCAGTTACAAAGCGGGTTCCGTTGGAGGGGAGCAGTACTTC. It encodes CASSYKAGSVGGEQYF.

The V gene is TRBV2, the J gene TRBJ2-2; weak D call: TRBD1 (5 bases). V lost 6 bases, J lost 2 bases, and 10 bases lay in between. Germline CDR1 and CDR2: SNHLY and FYNNEI. The CDR3 has 14 amino acids. The CDR3 coding sequence is TGTGCCAGCAGGGAGACAGAAAACACCGGGGAGCTGTTTTTT. It is translated as CASRETENTGELFF.

The V gene is TRBV6-5, the J gene TRBJ2-2, with 9 bases fitting TRBD1. Losses at the gene ends were 6 bases for V and 5 bases for J; bases not matched to a gene: 4. CDR3 length: 14 residues. Germline V gene sequence: CDR1 MNHEY, CDR2 SVGAGI. Here the CDR3 reads CASRQDRGTGELFF. The CDR3 DNA reads TGTGCCAGCAGACAGGACAGGGGTACCGGGGAGCTGTTTTTT.

This clone was recorded a few times. CDR3 region: CASSSNGGAFVTEAFF. For the CDR3, the DNA is TGTGCCAGCAGTTCAAATGGGGGGGCGTTTGTTACTGAAGCTTTCTTT. The chain joins TRBV28 to TRBJ1-1, with D possibly TRBD1 on 6 matching bases. Trimming cost V 4 bases and J 5 bases, with 20 bases left between them. CDR1 and CDR2 from the germline V gene are MDHEN and SYDVKM. The CDR3 runs 16 residues. The full variable domain, with the rest looked up from reference TRBV28 and TRBJ1-1, is DVKVTQSSRYLVKRTGEKVFLECVQDMDHENMFWYRQDPGLGLRLIYFSYDVKMKEKGDIPEGYSVSREKKERFSLILESASTNQTSMYLCASSSNGGAFVTEAFFGQGTRLTVV.

The chain carries TRBV3-1 (or the pseudogene TRBV3-2) and TRBJ2-1; no reliable D call. V lost 0 bases, J lost 12 bases, and 9 bases lay in between. Germline CDR1 is LGHDT and CDR2 is YNNKEL (reference sequence). The CDR3 sequence is 12 residues long. CDR3 region: CASSQDRTGQFF. The CDR3 DNA is TGTGCCAGCAGCCAAGACCGAACTGGGCAGTTCTTC.

CDR3 region: CASSPPKGYTGELFF. CDR3 in DNA: TGTGCCAGCAGCCCGCCCAAGGGGTACACCGGGGAGCTGTTTTTT. The rearrangement joins TRBV6-2 or TRBV6-3 to TRBJ2-2; maybe TRBD1 (5 bases). Germline V gene data show CDR1 as MNHEY and CDR2 as SVGEGT. V dropped 6 bases and J dropped 3 bases, with 14 bases sitting between them. This CDR3 has 15 residues.

The V and J genes are TRBV30 and TRBJ1-2; a possible D gene is TRBD1 (6 bases). Germline V gene lookup returns CDR1 GTSNPN and CDR2 SVGIG (reference sequence). This CDR3 comprises 14 residues. The ends were cut back, 2 bases at V and 8 bases at J, with 18 bases in the middle. The CDR3 spells CAWSPDRFSLGYTF. The CDR3 DNA sequence: TGTGCCTGGAGTCCCGACAGGTTTTCGCTCGGCTACACCTTC.

This clone was seen more than once but under ten times. CDR3 amino acids: CASSQDRANTEAFF. CDR3 DNA: TGTGCCAGCAGCCAAGACAGGGCGAACACTGAAGCTTTCTTT. The gene calls are TRBV3-1 (or the pseudogene TRBV3-2) and TRBJ1-1; possibly TRBD1 for D (5 bases). The germline V and J ends were trimmed by 0 bases and 1 base, with 6 bases remaining between them. CDR1 is LGHDT and CDR2 is YNNKEL in the germline V gene (reference sequence). CDR3 length equals 14 residues.

This clone came up a few times. This chain uses TRBV4-1 with TRBJ1-5; D gene unclear. V was clipped by 5 bases and J by 1 base, with 12 bases between them. Germline V gene data show CDR1 as MGHRA and CDR2 as YSYEKL. This CDR3 is built from 15 residues. The CDR3 here is CASSYETRSNQPQHF. In nucleotides, the CDR3 is TGCGCCAGCAGCTACGAGACGAGGAGCAATCAGCCCCAGCATTTT.

This chain joins TRBV6-5 and TRBJ2-5, with D possibly TRBD1 on 5 matching bases. CDR1 and CDR2 from the germline V gene are MNHEY and SVGAGI. The CDR3 has 12 amino acids. V gave up 6 bases and J gave up 7 bases, with 12 bases separating them. The CDR3 DNA is TGTGCCAGCAGGGGGCCGTTACGGACCCAGTACTTC. As protein: CASRGPLRTQYF.

This clone was seen a single time. The chain has TRBV12-3 or TRBV12-4 and TRBJ1-2; the D is unclear. The CDR3 totals 13 residues. Trimming left V 4 bases short and J 3 bases short, with 9 bases between. CDR3: CASSSSTDYGYTF. CDR3 DNA sequence: TGTGCCAGCAGTTCCTCCACAGACTATGGCTACACCTTC.

This CDR3 is CASSYSTGGRTGELFF. The CDR3 DNA follows: TGTGCCAGCAGTTACTCGACGGGGGGGCGAACCGGGGAGCTGTTTTTT. The chain combines TRBV6-5 with TRBJ2-2; 8 bases line up with TRBD2. CDR1 MNHEY and CDR2 SVGAGI come from the germline V gene. J was trimmed by 5 bases and V by 0 bases; bases with no gene match: 5. CDR3 length: 16 amino acids.

This rearrangement joins TRBV10-2 to TRBJ1-5, with D perhaps TRBD1 (6 bases). V gave up 8 bases and J gave up 1 base, with 18 bases separating them. The CDR3 length is 16 residues. Germline V lookup: CDR1 WSHSY, CDR2 SAAADI. CDR3 residues: CASSDLTGTSNQPQHF. For the CDR3, the DNA is TGCGCCAGCTCTGACCTAACAGGGACGAGCAATCAGCCCCAGCATTTT.

V is TRBV10-2 and J is TRBJ2-5; TRBD1 matches at 7 bases. CDR1 and CDR2 (germline): WSHSY, SAAADI. The CDR3 consists of 15 residues. Losses at the gene ends were 3 bases for V and 4 bases for J; bases not matched to a gene: 8. CDR3 sequence: CASSDVQGSGETQYF. The CDR3 DNA sequence: TGCGCCAGCAGTGATGTACAGGGGAGCGGAGAGACCCAGTACTTC.